This T cell receptor (beta chain) was sequenced during a study of T-cell reconstitution after alpha-beta-depleted transplantation in children. This CDR3 is built from 14 residues. Trimming took off 5 bases at V and 10 bases at J, with 21 bases between the two ends. Germline CDR1 DFQATT, CDR2 SNEGSKA (reference sequence). Preparation of the TCRbeta library involved a method that used unique molecular identifiers. TCRdb used MiXCR to reprocess the PCR reads, holding one entry per CDR3 protein. The sample carries about 300,000 distinct CDR3 sequences, 6% to 10% recorded once. To note about this clonotype: As yet, its antigen is unknown.

Overall study results and limits: Surviving recipient T cells and thymic progenitors produced the high day-60 TCRbeta diversity seen in some patients. After transplant, at about two months, alpha-beta T cells were reportedly derived from several hundred expanded graft clones. Hyperexpanded clones declined; after one year, newly produced T cells mostly supplied diversity.

The sample in question was peripheral blood, obtained 360 days after TCRalphabeta/CD19-depleted stem cell transplant. The rearrangement links TRBV20-1 to TRBJ2-1; D might be TRBD2 (7 bases). The TCR comes from a female patient younger than 10 who had a stem cell transplant for Fanconi anemia, so the T cells may come from the graft donor. The CDR3 loop reads CSAPMDGGGEEQFF. CDR3 DNA sequence: TGCAGTGCTCCAATGGATGGGGGGGGCGAAGAGCAGTTCTTC.